This T cell receptor beta chain was sequenced in a study of Ad26.COV2.S vaccination and SARS-CoV-2 variants. Comments on this clone: Its antigen is unknown.

Sequencing used immunoSEQ multiplex PCR; TCRdb keeps in-frame clones, though not all of them. Found here are 150,000 to 200,000 clones, roughly 87% of them singletons; the top ten hold 5% to 6.5%. Study findings and constraints: Breadth measured for non-spike TCRs was similar across vaccine and placebo recipients. Compared with placebo recipients, vaccine recipients had higher spike-specific TCR breadth.

Trimming cost V 5 bases and J 0 bases, with 8 bases left between them. The CDR3 spans 14 residues. Germline CDR1 is SNHLY and CDR2 is FYNNEI. This sequence was found in a human donor who had recovered from COVID-19. The V call is TRBV2, the J call TRBJ2-1; D perhaps matches TRBD2 (5 bases). Material: peripheral blood, obtained after recovery from COVID-19. The CDR3 DNA sequence: TGTGCCAGCAGTCTAGCTTCCTCCTACAATGAGCAGTTCTTC. It codes for CASSLASSYNEQFF.